This entry lists 8 T cell receptor beta chains sequenced from one sample in a study of Graves' ophthalmopathy and Graves' hyperthyroidism (dated by TCRdb to the late 2010s). The sequencing machine was an Illumina HiSeq 2000. For repertoire sequencing, TCR beta CDR3 regions were amplified from RNA transcripts. A first-round RT-PCR used HTBI primers with the Qiagen OneStep RT-PCR kit, followed by a second-round multiplex PCR, size selection and purification. TCRdb trimmed the raw reads at Q25, called clones with MiXCR and kept productive beta chains. One record per CDR3 amino acid sequence lists the most common genes and DNA. The sample contains more than 550,000 distinct CDR3 sequences, just over 40% of them found a single time. The ten largest account for roughly 3.5% of the sample. Sequenced sample: peripheral blood. These receptors all stem from an adult man with Graves' ophthalmopathy.

Many counts were recorded for this clonotype. The chain employs TRBV7-2 and TRBJ1-1; TRBD1 is a possible D gene (5 bases). Germline lookup yields CDR1 SGHTA and CDR2 FQGNSA. CDR3 length: 16 residues. V was cut by 8 bases and J by 0 bases, with 19 bases left in between. CDR3 loop: CASRRQGVPMNTEAFF. CDR3 coding DNA: TGTGCCAGCCGTAGGCAGGGAGTTCCGATGAACACTGAAGCTTTCTTT.

V usage is TRBV10-3 and J usage is TRBJ1-2, with D uncertain. With 5 bases removed from V and 4 bases from J, the gap between germline ends came to 5 bases. This CDR3 comprises 11 residues. In germline, CDR1 is ENHRY, CDR2 SYGVKD. Here the CDR3 DNA reads TGTGCCATCAGTCCCCTCTATGGCTACACCTTC. It codes for CAISPLYGYTF.

The chain links TRBV20-1 to TRBJ2-2; D remains ambiguous. The CDR3 length is 14 residues. Germline assignment: CDR1 DFQATT and CDR2 SNEGSKA (reference sequence). The CDR3, as DNA: TGCAGAGCTGCGCGAGGCAGCAACACCGGGGAGCTGTTTTTT. This gives the protein CRAARGSNTGELFF.

This clonotype was seen repeatedly, ten times or more. J is TRBJ1-5 and V is TRBV27, with unresolved D. There are 13 residues in the CDR3. Trimming pared 4 bases from V and 2 bases from J, leaving 6 bases between. Germline V CDR1 and CDR2: MNHEY, SMNVEV (reference sequence). The CDR3 spells CASSWNGNQPQHF. Here the CDR3 DNA reads TGTGCCAGCAGTTGGAACGGCAATCAGCCCCAGCATTTT.

In this sample, this clonotype turned up many times. The CDR3 spells CAITELPGTGYTEAFF. The CDR3 bases are TGTGCCATCACCGAACTCCCCGGGACAGGCTACACTGAAGCTTTCTTT. The chain employs TRBV10-3 and TRBJ1-1, with 8 bases aligning to TRBD1. The germline CDR1 and CDR2 sequences are ENHRY and SYGVKD. The CDR3 totals 16 residues. Germline trimming cut 7 bases from V and 3 bases from J; bases unmatched to any gene: 13.

The chain couples TRBV10-3 to TRBJ2-7; the match to TRBD1 covers 9 bases. This CDR3 contains 13 residues. V dropped 10 bases and J dropped 5; count of bases not matched to a gene: 9. From germline, CDR1 is ENHRY and CDR2 SYGVKD. The CDR3 DNA reads TGTGCCAGCGAGGGACAGGGTAGCCACGAGCAGTACTTC. The encoded protein is CASEGQGSHEQYF.

This clonotype was recorded many times. This rearrangement joins TRBV29-1 to TRBJ2-5, with D unresolved. Germline lookup yields CDR1 SQVTM and CDR2 ANQGSEA. The CDR3 length is 12 residues. Trimming shortened V by 2 bases and J by 2 bases, and 6 bases separated the two germline ends. CDR3 bases: TGCAGCGTTGAAACTCAGCAAGAGACCCAGTACTTC. As protein: CSVETQQETQYF.

To note about this clonotype: A clone one base away is much larger, so this may be a read error. This rearrangement joins TRBV10-1 to TRBJ2-7; no clear D. The CDR3 has 12 amino acids. Trimming stripped 9 bases from V and 3 bases from J, with 12 bases between. Looked up from germline, CDR1 is WNHNN and CDR2 is SYGVQD (reference sequence). The CDR3 region is CARHHGSYEQYF. In DNA, the CDR3 is TGCGCCAGACATCACGGCAGCTACGAGCAGTACTTC.